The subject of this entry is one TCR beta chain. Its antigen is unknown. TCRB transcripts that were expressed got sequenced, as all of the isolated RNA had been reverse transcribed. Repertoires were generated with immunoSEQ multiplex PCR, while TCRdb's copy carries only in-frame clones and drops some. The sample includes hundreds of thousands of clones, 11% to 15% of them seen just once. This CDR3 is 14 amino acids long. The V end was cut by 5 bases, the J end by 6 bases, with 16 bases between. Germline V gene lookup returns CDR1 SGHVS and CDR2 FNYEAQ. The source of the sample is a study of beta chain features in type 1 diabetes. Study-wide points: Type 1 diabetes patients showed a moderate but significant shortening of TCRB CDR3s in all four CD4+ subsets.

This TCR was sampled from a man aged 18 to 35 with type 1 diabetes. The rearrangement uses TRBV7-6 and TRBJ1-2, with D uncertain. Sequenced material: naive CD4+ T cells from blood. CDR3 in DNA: TGTGCCAGCAGCCAACCTGGACGGGAAGATGGCTACACCTTC. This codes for CASSQPGREDGYTF.